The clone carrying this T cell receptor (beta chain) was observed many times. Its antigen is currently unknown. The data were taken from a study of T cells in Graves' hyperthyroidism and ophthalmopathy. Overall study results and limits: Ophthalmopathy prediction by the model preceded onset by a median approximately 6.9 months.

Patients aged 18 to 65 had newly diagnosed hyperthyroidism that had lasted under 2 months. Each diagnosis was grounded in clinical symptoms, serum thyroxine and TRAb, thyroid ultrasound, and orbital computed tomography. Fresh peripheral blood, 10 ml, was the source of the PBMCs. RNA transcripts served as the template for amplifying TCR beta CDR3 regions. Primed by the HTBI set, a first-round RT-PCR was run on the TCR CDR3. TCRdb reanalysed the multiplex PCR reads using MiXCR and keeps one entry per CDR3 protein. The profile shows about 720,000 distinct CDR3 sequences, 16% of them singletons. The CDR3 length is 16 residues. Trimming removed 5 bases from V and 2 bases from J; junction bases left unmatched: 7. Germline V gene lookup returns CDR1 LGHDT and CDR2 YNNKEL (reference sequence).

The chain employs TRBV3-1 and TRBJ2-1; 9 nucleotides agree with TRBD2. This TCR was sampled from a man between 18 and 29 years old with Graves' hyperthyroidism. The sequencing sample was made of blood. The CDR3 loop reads CASSSRLAETYNEQFF. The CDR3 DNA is TGTGCCAGCAGCTCCCGACTAGCGGAGACCTACAATGAGCAGTTCTTC.